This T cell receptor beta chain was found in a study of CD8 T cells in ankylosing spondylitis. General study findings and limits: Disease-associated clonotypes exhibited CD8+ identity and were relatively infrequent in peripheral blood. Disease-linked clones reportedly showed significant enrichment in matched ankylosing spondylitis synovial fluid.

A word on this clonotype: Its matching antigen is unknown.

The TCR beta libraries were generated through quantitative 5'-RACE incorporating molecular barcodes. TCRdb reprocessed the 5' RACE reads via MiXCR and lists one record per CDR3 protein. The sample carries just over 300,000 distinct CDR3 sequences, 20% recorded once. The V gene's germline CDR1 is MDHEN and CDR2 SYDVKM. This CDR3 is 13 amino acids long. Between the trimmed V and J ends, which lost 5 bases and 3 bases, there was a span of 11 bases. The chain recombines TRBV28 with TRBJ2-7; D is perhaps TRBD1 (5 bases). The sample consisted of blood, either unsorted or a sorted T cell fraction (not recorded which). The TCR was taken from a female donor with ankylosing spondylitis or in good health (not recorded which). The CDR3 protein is CASSPRGYYEQYF. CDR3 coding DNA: TGTGCCAGCAGTCCTAGGGGATACTACGAGCAGTACTTC.